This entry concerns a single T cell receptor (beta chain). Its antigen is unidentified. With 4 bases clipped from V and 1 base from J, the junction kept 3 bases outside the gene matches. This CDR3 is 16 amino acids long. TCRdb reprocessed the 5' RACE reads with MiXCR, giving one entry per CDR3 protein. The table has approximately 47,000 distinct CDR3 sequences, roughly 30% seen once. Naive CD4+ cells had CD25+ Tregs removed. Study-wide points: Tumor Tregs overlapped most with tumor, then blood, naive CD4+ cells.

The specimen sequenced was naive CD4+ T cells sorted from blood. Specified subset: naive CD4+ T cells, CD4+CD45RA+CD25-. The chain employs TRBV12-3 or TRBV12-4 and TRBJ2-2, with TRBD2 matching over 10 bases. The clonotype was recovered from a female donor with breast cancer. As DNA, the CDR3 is TGTGCCAGCAGTTCCCGGACTAGCGGGAACACCGGGGAGCTGTTTTTT. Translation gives CASSSRTSGNTGELFF.